These 9 T cell receptor beta chains originate from one sample sequenced in a study of blood T cell repertoires in COVID-19. The assay was immunoSEQ multiplex PCR, and TCRdb's table has in-frame clones only and misses some. Seen here are under 85,000 clones, about 85% observed once, and the top ten hold 4.5% to 5.5%. What was sequenced was peripheral blood. These TCRs come from a man at least 80 years old with acute or convalescent COVID-19.

The J gene is TRBJ1-5, the V gene TRBV18; D might be TRBD1 (6 bases). Trimming took off 3 bases at V and 5 bases at J, with 17 bases between the two ends. This CDR3 region has 16 residues. CDR1 KGHSH and CDR2 LQKENI come from the germline V gene. This chain's CDR3 is CASSPTSGKGDQPQHF. In DNA, the CDR3 is TGTGCCAGCTCACCCACATCGGGGAAGGGGGATCAGCCCCAGCATTTT.

This clone was observed once. The chain carries TRBV25-1 and TRBJ1-2; TRBD1 agrees at 11 bases. Germline lookup yields CDR1 MGHDK and CDR2 SYGVNS. CDR3 length: 15 residues. The junction had 8 bases not matched to a gene; V was cut back by 3 bases and J by 8 bases. The CDR3 DNA is TGTGCCAGCAGTGAGTCCGGGACAGGGGGAAAAGGCTACACCTTC. It is translated as CASSESGTGGKGYTF.

This clone was picked up one time. This sequence joins TRBV4-1 and TRBJ2-3; unclear D gene. V lost 0 bases and J lost 5, with 9 bases in between. The V gene's germline CDR1 is MGHRA and CDR2 YSYEKL. This CDR3 has 14 amino acids. The CDR3 loop is CASSQEKAVDTQYF. The CDR3 DNA reads as TGCGCCAGCAGCCAAGAGAAGGCGGTAGATACGCAGTATTTT.

This chain joins TRBV4-3 and TRBJ1-2; 9 nucleotides line up with TRBD1. Germline-derived CDR1 and CDR2 are LGHNA and YSLEER. This CDR3 has 15 amino acids. The J segment lost 5 bases and the V segment lost 0 bases, leaving 4 bases of the junction unmatched. CDR3 DNA: TGCGCCAGCAGCCAAGATACAGGGGGCGAGTATGGCTACACCTTC. Protein product: CASSQDTGGEYGYTF.

With regard to this clone: The junction departs from germline at one end; a sequencing error may be responsible. V is TRBV5-4 and J is TRBJ2-3; weak D call: TRBD2 (5 bases). CDR3 size: 14 residues. CDR1 is SGHNT, CDR2 YYREEE, per germline (reference sequence). The CDR3 DNA sequence: TGTACCAGCAGCTTTAACGGGGGCACAGATACGCAGTATTTT. It codes for CTSSFNGGTDTQYF.

The chain is built from TRBV5-1 and TRBJ2-5, with 11 bases identical to TRBD2. The CDR3 runs to 14 residues. The junction had 7 bases not matched to a gene; V was cut back by 9 bases and J by 3 bases. Germline CDR1 SGHRS, CDR2 YFSETQ. CDR3 residues: CATTLAGGKETQYF. CDR3 in DNA: TGCGCCACCACGTTAGCGGGGGGGAAAGAGACCCAGTACTTC.

V gene TRBV19 combines with J gene TRBJ1-5; tentatively, D is TRBD1 (6 bases). V lost 5 bases and J 6 bases, leaving 20 bases between the germline ends. This CDR3 contains 16 residues. Germline assignment: CDR1 LNHDA and CDR2 SQIVND (reference sequence). In DNA form, the CDR3 reads TGTGCCAGTAGTGTCCCTCAGGGGAGTGTAGGTCAGCCCCAGCATTTT. Translating gives CASSVPQGSVGQPQHF. Supplemented by reference TRBV19 and TRBJ1-5, the full variable domain reads DGGITQSPKYLFRKEGQNVTLSCEQNLNHDAMYWYRQDPGQGLRLIYYSQIVNDFQKGDIAEGYSVSREKKESFPLTVTSAQKNPTAFYLCASSVPQGSVGQPQHFGDGTRLSIL.

This clone was detected only a few times. The chain uses TRBV27 and TRBJ1-5, with 9 nucleotides matching TRBD1. Unmatched junction bases numbered 6, after V lost 3 bases and J lost 6 bases. Germline CDR1 MNHEY, CDR2 SMNVEV (reference sequence). The CDR3 covers 15 residues. CDR3: CASSFGQGTFQPQHF. The CDR3 region has the DNA TGTGCCAGCAGTTTTGGACAGGGGACGTTTCAGCCCCAGCATTTT.

This clone was observed once. The CDR3 DNA is TGTGCCAGCAGCAAGCGGACTAGCGGGGTAATCGAGCAGTACTTC. The encoded protein is CASSKRTSGVIEQYF. The chain joins TRBV7-9 to TRBJ2-7; 12 bases fit TRBD2. CDR1 SEHNR and CDR2 FQNEAQ come from the germline V gene (reference sequence). V lost 5 bases, J lost 6 bases, and 8 bases stayed unmatched. There are 15 residues in the CDR3.